This T cell receptor beta chain emerged from a study of glioma-infiltrating T cells. Study-wide points: Very few CDR3 sequences were shared between tissue and blood. Non-neoplastic patients had below-expected tissue-blood divergence, while all gliomas exceeded expectation.

V lost 8 bases and J 2 bases, leaving 19 bases between the germline ends. CDR3 size: 16 residues. The germline V gene has CDR1 MGHRA and CDR2 YSYEKL. Using RNA template, CDR3s of TCR alpha and beta were amplified with iRepertoire arm-PCR. One-step reverse transcription and amplification started from approximately 100-400 ng of tissue mRNA or PBMC total RNA. TCRdb reprocessed the multiplex PCR reads via MiXCR and lists one record per CDR3 protein. This sample has around 4,800 distinct CDR3 sequences, with roughly 30% found just once. This clonotype was recorded at least ten times. Antigen unknown. This clonotype was sampled from a human donor with low-grade glioma or glioblastoma, undergoing nonglioma brain surgery, or in good health (not recorded which). The chain links TRBV4-1 to TRBJ2-4; D is possibly TRBD2 (7 bases). The material sequenced was glioma tissue, nonneoplastic brain tissue, or PBMCs (not recorded which). The CDR3 spells CASSALGGGTKNIQYF. CDR3 DNA sequence: TGCGCCAGCTCTGCACTAGGGGGGGGAACCAAAAACATTCAGTACTTC.